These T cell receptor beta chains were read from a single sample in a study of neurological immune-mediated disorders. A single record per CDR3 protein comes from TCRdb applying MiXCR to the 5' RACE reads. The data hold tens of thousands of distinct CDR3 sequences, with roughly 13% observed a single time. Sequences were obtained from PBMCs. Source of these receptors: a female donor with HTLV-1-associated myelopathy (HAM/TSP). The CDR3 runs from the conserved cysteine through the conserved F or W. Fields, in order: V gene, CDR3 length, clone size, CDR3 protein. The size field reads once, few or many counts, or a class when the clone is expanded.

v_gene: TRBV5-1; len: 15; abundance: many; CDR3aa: CASSSDRTGANVLTF
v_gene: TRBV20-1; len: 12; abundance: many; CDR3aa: CSARGQSYEQYF
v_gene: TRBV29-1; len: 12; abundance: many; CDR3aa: CSAQGRTDTQYF
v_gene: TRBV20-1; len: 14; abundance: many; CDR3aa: CSASLTSGVETQYF
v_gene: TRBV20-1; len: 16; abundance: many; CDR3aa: CSARDGSRVINQPQHF
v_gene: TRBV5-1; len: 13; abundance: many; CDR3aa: CASRLQMDNEQFF
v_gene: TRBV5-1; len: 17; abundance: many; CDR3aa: CASSLEWGQSSYNEQFF
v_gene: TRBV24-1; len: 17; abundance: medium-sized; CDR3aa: CATSDLKDPEALDTQYF
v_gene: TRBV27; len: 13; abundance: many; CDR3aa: CASSLSIYTEAFF
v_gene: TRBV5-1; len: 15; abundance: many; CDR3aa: CASKNAVGLNTEAFF
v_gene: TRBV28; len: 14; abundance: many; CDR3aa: CASSFGGSKNIQYF
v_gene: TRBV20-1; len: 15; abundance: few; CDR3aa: CSARGPWTTTDTQYF
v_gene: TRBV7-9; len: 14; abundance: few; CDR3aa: CASRLGASGNTIYF
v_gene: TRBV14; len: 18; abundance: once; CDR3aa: CVSNQNLLWGPRGNTIYF
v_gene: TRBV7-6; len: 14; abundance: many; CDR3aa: CASSRSRAGETQYF
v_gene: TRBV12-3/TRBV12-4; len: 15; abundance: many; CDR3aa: CASSYTISGANVLTF
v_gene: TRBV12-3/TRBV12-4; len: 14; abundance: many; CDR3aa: CASHTQGSGEKLFF
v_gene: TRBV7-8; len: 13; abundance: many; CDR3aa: CASRTTDSYEQYF
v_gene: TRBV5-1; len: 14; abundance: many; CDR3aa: CASSLDNSYNEQFF
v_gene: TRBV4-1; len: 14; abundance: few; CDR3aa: CASSQDRLRYEQYF
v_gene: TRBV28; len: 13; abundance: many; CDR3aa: CASSLYRYNEQFF
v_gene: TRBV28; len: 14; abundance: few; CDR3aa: CASSWGTGFSPLHF
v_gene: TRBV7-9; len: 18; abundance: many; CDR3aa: CASSLRSLAGQSQETQYF
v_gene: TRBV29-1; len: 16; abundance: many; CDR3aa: CSVEDLGGFGNEKLFF
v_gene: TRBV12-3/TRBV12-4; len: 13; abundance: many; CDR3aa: CASRLTGLETQYF